These T cell receptor beta chains were read from a single sample in a study of response to subunit inactivated influenza vaccine. TCRdb analysed the RT-PCR reads with MiXCR anew, one entry per CDR3 protein. Of approximately 300,000 distinct CDR3 sequences listed, around 20% were seen once; the top ten hold under 13%. The sample was PBMCs from blood, taken roughly 20 months after vaccination. The receptors were gathered from a man between 50 and 69 years old who received an inactivated influenza vaccine. Both conserved end residues are part of each CDR3. The order of the fields is clone size, J gene, V gene, D gene, CDR3 protein, CDR3 DNA. The D gene is left open where the match is weak. Clone size is shown for a subset of rows, as once, few, many or a class of expanded clone.

size: few; J: TRBJ1-1; V: TRBV5-1; D: TRBD1; CDR3: CASSLTGGNMNTEAFF; DNA: TGCGCCAGCAGCCTAACAGGGGGTAACATGAACACTGAAGCTTTCTTT
size: few; J: TRBJ2-7; V: TRBV30; D: .; CDR3: CAWRWGEGYEQYF; DNA: TGTGCCTGGCGGTGGGGGGAAGGCTACGAGCAGTACTTC
size: .; J: TRBJ1-5; V: TRBV6-2/TRBV6-3; D: .; CDR3: CASTGYSNQPQHF; DNA: TGTGCCAGCACGGGCTATAGCAATCAGCCCCAGCATTTT
size: few; J: TRBJ1-5; V: TRBV5-5; D: .; CDR3: CASSLESPHSNQPQHF; DNA: TGTGCCAGCAGCCTTGAGAGTCCTCATTCCAATCAGCCCCAGCATTTT
size: many; J: TRBJ1-1; V: TRBV3-1; D: .; CDR3: CASSHRNTEAFF; DNA: TGTGCCAGCAGCCATAGGAACACTGAAGCTTTCTTT
size: few; J: TRBJ2-1; V: TRBV10-3; D: .; CDR3: CAIGGGVIDEQFF; DNA: TGTGCCATCGGAGGGGGGGTGATTGATGAGCAGTTCTTC
size: .; J: TRBJ1-3; V: TRBV10-2; D: .; CDR3: CASRATDSGNTIYF; DNA: TGCGCCAGCAGAGCTACAGACTCTGGAAACACCATATATTTT
size: many; J: TRBJ2-5; V: TRBV18; D: .; CDR3: CASSPKLQETQYF; DNA: TGTGCCAGCTCACCTAAGCTCCAAGAGACCCAGTACTTC
size: few; J: TRBJ1-4; V: TRBV5-1; D: .; CDR3: CASRSLPSGLLNEKLFF; DNA: TGCGCCAGCAGGAGTCTCCCCTCGGGACTGTTAAATGAAAAACTGTTTTTT
size: few; J: TRBJ1-5; V: TRBV4-2; D: TRBD1; CDR3: CASSQAGQGLGQPQHF; DNA: TGTGCCAGCAGCCAAGCGGGACAGGGACTGGGTCAGCCCCAGCATTTT
size: few; J: TRBJ2-1; V: TRBV9; D: TRBD2; CDR3: CASSVDSGSFNEQFF; DNA: TGTGCCAGCAGCGTAGATAGCGGGAGTTTTAATGAGCAGTTCTTC
size: few; J: TRBJ2-1; V: TRBV20-1; D: .; CDR3: CSATPGSNYNEQFF; DNA: TGCAGTGCTACGCCGGGGTCTAACTACAATGAGCAGTTCTTC
size: .; J: TRBJ2-5; V: TRBV18; D: .; CDR3: CASSEQGRSQETQYF; DNA: TGTGCCAGCTCCGAACAGGGAAGGAGTCAAGAGACCCAGTACTTC
size: many; J: TRBJ1-1; V: TRBV7-2; D: .; CDR3: CASSLVRENTEAFF; DNA: TGTGCCAGCAGCTTAGTTAGGGAGAACACTGAAGCTTTCTTT
size: .; J: TRBJ1-6; V: TRBV10-1; D: .; CDR3: CASSQTLEGPLHF; DNA: TGCGCCAGCAGTCAGACACTGGAGGGACCCCTCCACTTT
size: many; J: TRBJ1-5; V: TRBV20-1; D: .; CDR3: CSASSGRLNQPQHF; DNA: TGCAGTGCATCGTCTGGGAGGTTAAATCAGCCCCAGCATTTT
size: many; J: TRBJ1-1; V: TRBV29-1; D: .; CDR3: CSVVGHLNTEAFF; DNA: TGCAGCGTTGTTGGACACTTGAACACTGAAGCTTTCTTT
size: .; J: TRBJ1-6; V: TRBV2; D: TRBD1; CDR3: CASRKAGAGGADNSPLHF; DNA: TGTGCCAGCAGAAAAGCAGGTGCAGGGGGCGCGGATAATTCACCCCTCCACTTT
size: few; J: TRBJ1-2; V: TRBV7-8; D: .; CDR3: CASSPSKSWGLNYGYTF; DNA: TGTGCCAGCAGCCCCTCAAAGTCCTGGGGCCTAAACTATGGCTACACCTTC
size: .; J: TRBJ2-7; V: TRBV2; D: TRBD1; CDR3: CASIRQGAPYEQYF; DNA: TGTGCCAGCATTAGGCAGGGGGCACCCTACGAGCAGTACTTC
size: few; J: TRBJ1-6; V: TRBV4-2; D: .; CDR3: CASSQVGGVSPLHF; DNA: TGTGCCAGCAGCCAAGTGGGTGGTGTCTCACCCCTCCACTTT
size: .; J: TRBJ1-5; V: TRBV7-9; D: TRBD1; CDR3: CASSLGRGGQPQHF; DNA: TGTGCCAGCAGCTTAGGCAGGGGGGGACAGCCCCAGCATTTT
size: .; J: TRBJ2-6; V: TRBV28; D: TRBD1; CDR3: CASSRPGQGASGANVLTF; DNA: TGTGCCAGCAGTCGGCCTGGACAGGGGGCTTCTGGGGCCAACGTCCTGACTTTC
size: .; J: TRBJ2-1; V: TRBV20-1; D: TRBD2; CDR3: CSARDYAGGHNEQFF; DNA: TGCAGTGCTAGAGATTACGCGGGAGGCCACAATGAGCAGTTCTTC
size: .; J: TRBJ2-1; V: TRBV20-1; D: .; CDR3: CSASHYSAYNEQFF; DNA: TGCAGTGCGAGCCATTACTCTGCCTACAATGAGCAGTTCTTC
size: few; J: TRBJ2-2; V: TRBV7-2; D: .; CDR3: CASSYQSGNTGELFF; DNA: TGTGCCAGCAGTTACCAATCAGGGAACACCGGGGAGCTGTTTTTT
size: .; J: TRBJ2-2; V: TRBV2; D: .; CDR3: CASSKEGGTTGELFF; DNA: TGTGCCAGCAGCAAGGAGGGGGGCACCACCGGGGAGCTGTTTTTT
size: .; J: TRBJ1-1; V: TRBV5-8; D: .; CDR3: CASSLVQGVGTEAFF; DNA: TGTGCCAGCAGCTTGGTACAGGGCGTTGGTACTGAAGCTTTCTTT
size: .; J: TRBJ2-3; V: TRBV18; D: .; CDR3: CASSPILIIGGEEGTQYF; DNA: TGTGCCAGCTCACCAATACTTATTATCGGGGGTGAAGAGGGGACGCAGTATTTT
size: .; J: TRBJ2-1; V: TRBV9; D: TRBD2; CDR3: CASTLSGTLYNEQFF; DNA: TGTGCCAGCACCCTAAGCGGGACCCTCTACAATGAGCAGTTCTTC
size: once; J: TRBJ2-1; V: TRBV7-2; D: .; CDR3: CASSQTMSHEQFF; DNA: TGTGCCAGCAGCCAGACCATGAGCCATGAGCAGTTCTTC
size: few; J: TRBJ2-7; V: TRBV7-9; D: .; CDR3: CASSNRESYEQYF; DNA: TGTGCCAGCAGCAACAGGGAATCCTACGAGCAGTACTTC
size: .; J: TRBJ1-1; V: TRBV29-1; D: .; CDR3: CSVVGSGTEAFF; DNA: TGCAGCGTTGTTGGCTCCGGGACTGAAGCTTTCTTT
size: few; J: TRBJ2-5; V: TRBV5-6; D: .; CDR3: CASSLHLSSETQYF; DNA: TGTGCCAGCAGCTTGCATCTAAGTTCGGAGACCCAGTACTTC
size: .; J: TRBJ1-1; V: TRBV18; D: .; CDR3: CASSPGDKGWTEAFF; DNA: TGTGCCAGCTCACCTGGTGATAAAGGGTGGACTGAAGCTTTCTTT
size: few; J: TRBJ1-1; V: TRBV29-1; D: .; CDR3: CSHVQGNTEAFF; DNA: TGCAGCCACGTGCAGGGGAACACTGAAGCTTTCTTT
size: few; J: TRBJ1-6; V: TRBV14; D: TRBD1; CDR3: CASSPGTGRNSPLHF; DNA: TGTGCCAGCAGCCCCGGGACAGGACGTAATTCACCCCTCCACTTT
size: many; J: TRBJ1-2; V: TRBV29-1; D: .; CDR3: CSVAQGFGSYGYTF; DNA: TGCAGCGTTGCACAGGGATTTGGGTCCTATGGCTACACCTTC
size: .; J: TRBJ2-7; V: TRBV15; D: .; CDR3: CATSRDETGGEQYF; DNA: TGTGCCACCAGCAGAGATGAGACAGGTGGTGAGCAGTACTTC
size: few; J: TRBJ2-2; V: TRBV6-5; D: TRBD1; CDR3: CASSYSAETGTGELFF; DNA: TGTGCCAGCAGTTACTCAGCGGAGACAGGGACCGGGGAGCTGTTTTTT
size: few; J: TRBJ1-5; V: TRBV19; D: .; CDR3: CASSIVNQPQHF; DNA: TGTGCCAGTAGTATCGTCAATCAGCCCCAGCATTTT
size: few; J: TRBJ2-1; V: TRBV3-1; D: .; CDR3: CASSQDPGGFQYNEQFF; DNA: TGTGCCAGCAGCCAAGATCCCGGGGGTTTTCAATACAATGAGCAGTTCTTC
size: .; J: TRBJ2-5; V: TRBV5-1; D: TRBD2; CDR3: CASSLATSGRETQYF; DNA: TGCGCCAGCAGCTTGGCCACTAGCGGTAGGGAGACCCAGTACTTC
size: .; J: TRBJ2-1; V: TRBV20-1; D: .; CDR3: CSARTTSSYNEQFF; DNA: TGCAGTGCAAGAACTACTAGCTCCTACAATGAGCAGTTCTTC